These 20 T cell receptor beta chains originate from one sample sequenced in a study of blood T cell repertoires in COVID-19. Method: immunoSEQ multiplex PCR; TCRdb's copy keeps in-frame clones and lacks some. The table includes 350,000 to 450,000 clones, approximately 90% detected once. Sequenced input: PBMCs or T cells enriched from blood (not recorded which). The source is a man aged 25 to 40 who had recovered from COVID-19.

This clone was observed a single time. The chain couples TRBV21-1 to TRBJ2-2; TRBD2 is taken as the D call from the table, unchecked against the DNA. TRBV21-1 is a pseudogene. CDR3 length: 16 amino acids. The CDR3 region is CASSKGEGSKTGELFF. The CDR3 DNA sequence: TGTGCCAGCAGCAAGGGAGAGGGCAGCAAAACCGGGGAGCTGTTTTTT.

Only one count was recorded for this clone. The chain employs TRBV10-3 and TRBJ2-7; 10 bases are shared with TRBD2. The germline CDR1 and CDR2 sequences are ENHRY and SYGVKD. The length of the CDR3 is 14 residues. The junction had 5 bases not matched to a gene; V was cut back by 6 bases and J by 3 bases. The CDR3, as DNA: TGTGCCATCAGGGGACTAGCGAGATTCTACGAGCAGTACTTC. Translated: CAIRGLARFYEQYF.

In the case of this clone: In the same sample, other DNA sequences code for this CDR3. J is TRBJ2-1 and V is TRBV10-3; 12 positions agree with TRBD2. The CDR3 extends over 18 amino acids. Losses at the gene ends were 6 bases for V and 0 bases for J; bases not matched to a gene: 9. CDR1 and CDR2 from the germline V gene are ENHRY and SYGVKD. The CDR3 nucleotides are TGTGCCATCAGCCCGGGACTAGCGGGTACTAGCTCCTACAATGAGCAGTTCTTC. It yields the protein CAISPGLAGTSSYNEQFF.

This chain connects TRBV28 to TRBJ1-5; 11 positions match TRBD1. The germline V gene encodes CDR1 MDHEN and CDR2 SYDVKM. V dropped 0 bases and J dropped 6; count of bases not matched to a gene: 4. The CDR3 length is 16 residues. As DNA, the CDR3 is TGTGCCAGCAGTTTATGGGGACAGGGGGAAGTTCAGCCCCAGCATTTT. This gives the protein CASSLWGQGEVQPQHF. Using reference TRBV28 and TRBJ1-5 for the parts outside the CDR3, the full variable domain is DVKVTQSSRYLVKRTGEKVFLECVQDMDHENMFWYRQDPGLGLRLIYFSYDVKMKEKGDIPEGYSVSREKKERFSLILESASTNQTSMYLCASSLWGQGEVQPQHFGDGTRLSIL.

V and J are TRBV25-1 and TRBJ2-1; possibly TRBD2 for D (7 bases). V was trimmed by 8 bases and J by 3 bases, leaving 26 bases between them. The V gene's germline CDR1 is MGHDK and CDR2 SYGVNS. The CDR3 length is 18 residues. Here the CDR3 reads CASYLGGLSGDLYNEQFF. The CDR3 DNA sequence: TGTGCCAGCTACCTTGGGGGCTTGAGCGGGGACCTCTACAATGAGCAGTTCTTC.

The gene calls are TRBV12-3 or TRBV12-4 and TRBJ2-7; D is ambiguous. This CDR3 spans 12 amino acids. Trimming pared 3 bases from V and 4 bases from J, leaving 7 bases between. This chain's CDR3 is CASSLGNYEQYF. DNA for the CDR3: TGTGCCAGCAGTTTGGGCAATTACGAGCAGTACTTC.

This clone has a single count. This chain joins TRBV6-5 and TRBJ2-5; 9 nucleotides match TRBD1. Per germline, CDR1 MNHEY and CDR2 SVGAGI. The CDR3 consists of 12 residues. With 10 bases clipped from V and 4 bases from J, the junction kept 4 bases outside the gene matches. CDR3 protein: CATLDRGETQYF. In DNA, the CDR3 is TGTGCCACCCTGGACAGGGGAGAGACCCAGTACTTC.

DNA of the CDR3: TGCGCCAGCAGCTTGCGACCCGGCGGTGAAAAACTGTTTTTT. Translating gives CASSLRPGGEKLFF. This chain connects TRBV5-1 to TRBJ1-4; D ambiguous. The CDR3 has 14 residues. V lost 1 base, J lost 7 bases, and 11 bases lay in between. Germline lookup yields CDR1 SGHRS and CDR2 YFSETQ.

The gene calls are TRBV5-6 and TRBJ1-2; D remains ambiguous. This CDR3 comprises 12 residues. CDR1 and CDR2 (germline): SGHDT, YYEEEE. V lost 0 bases to trimming and J lost 6 bases, with 6 bases between them. CDR3 nucleotides: TGTGCCAGCAGCTTGGCCCTACATGGCTACACCTTC. It encodes CASSLALHGYTF. Using reference TRBV5-6 and TRBJ1-2 for the parts outside the CDR3, the full variable domain is DAGVTQSPTHLIKTRGQQVTLRCSPKSGHDTVSWYQQALGQGPQFIFQYYEEEERQRGNFPDRFSGHQFPNYSSELNVNALLLGDSALYLCASSLALHGYTFGSGTRLTVV.

V gene TRBV6-5 combines with J gene TRBJ1-2; 12 bases match TRBD1. CDR3 length: 15 residues. CDR1 and CDR2 from the germline V gene are MNHEY and SVGAGI. J was trimmed by 6 bases and V by 2 bases; bases with no gene match: 4. The CDR3 DNA reads as TGTGCCAGCAGTTACGGGACAGGGGGCAAAAATGGCTACACCTTC. It yields the protein CASSYGTGGKNGYTF.

The rearrangement links TRBV7-8 to TRBJ1-2, with D possibly being TRBD1 (6 bases). CDR1 is SGHVS, CDR2 FQNEAQ, per germline. CDR3 size: 16 residues. V lost 4 bases, J lost 0 bases, and 15 bases lay in between. The CDR3 DNA follows: TGTGCCAGCAGCTCAATAACAGGGCCGTCTAACTATGGCTACACCTTC. As protein: CASSSITGPSNYGYTF.

V gene TRBV30 combines with J gene TRBJ2-3; TRBD2 matches 9 bases. The CDR3 sequence is 15 residues long. CDR1 is GTSNPN, CDR2 SVGIG, per germline (reference sequence). After removal of 6 bases from V and 0 bases from J, the junction contained 7 bases not matched to a gene. This CDR3 is CACTPLAGSTDTQYF. The DNA for the CDR3 is TGTGCCTGCACGCCCCTAGCGGGGAGCACAGATACGCAGTATTTT. Complete variable domain (other parts from reference TRBV30 and TRBJ2-3): SQTIHQWPATLVQPVGSPLSLECTVEGTSNPNLYWYRQAAGRGLQLLFYSVGIGQISSEVPQNLSASRPQDRQFILSSKKLLLSDSGFYLCACTPLAGSTDTQYFGPGTRLTVL.

J is TRBJ1-6 and V is TRBV9, with 9 bases lining up with TRBD1. CDR1 SGDLS and CDR2 YYNGEE come from the germline V gene. V was pared by 3 bases and J by 5 bases, with 3 bases of the junction left unmatched. The CDR3 extends over 15 amino acids. CDR3 sequence (DNA): TGTGCCAGCAGCGAAAGACAGGGGGATAATTCACCCCTCCACTTT. It specifies CASSERQGDNSPLHF.

For the CDR3, the DNA is TGTGCCAGCAGCGCCCGACTAGCGGGAGGCGACGAGCAGTACTTC. It translates to CASSARLAGGDEQYF. J is TRBJ2-7 and V is TRBV9, with TRBD2 matching over 13 bases. The CDR3 covers 15 residues. Germline V lookup: CDR1 SGDLS, CDR2 YYNGEE. V dropped 3 bases and J dropped 5; count of bases not matched to a gene: 5.

Concerning this clone itself: This specimen includes other DNA sequences encoding the same CDR3. The chain carries TRBV5-1 and TRBJ2-7, with TRBD2 matching over 7 bases. J lost 4 bases, V lost 0 bases, and 1 base had no gene match. The CDR3 totals 13 residues. Germline CDR1 reads SGHRS; CDR2 reads YFSETQ. CDR3: CASSLASGYEQYF. DNA for the CDR3: TGCGCCAGCAGCTTGGCTAGCGGTTACGAGCAGTACTTC.

V usage is TRBV5-1 and J usage is TRBJ1-1; D is ambiguous. The CDR3 contains 13 residues. CDR1 is SGHRS and CDR2 is YFSETQ in the germline V gene. The ends were cut back, 1 base at V and 8 bases at J, with 12 bases in the middle. The CDR3 DNA follows: TGCGCCAGCAGCTTGAGCCTCCTGTCCGAAGCTTTCTTT. Translated, it gives CASSLSLLSEAFF.

This clone was seen only once. The chain uses TRBV19 and TRBJ1-5; D is ambiguous. The V gene's germline CDR1 is LNHDA and CDR2 SQIVND (reference sequence). Trimming removed 9 bases at V and 6 bases at J, with 15 bases between. The CDR3 is 13 amino acids. CDR3 sequence: CASHLREGQPQHF. CDR3 coding DNA: TGTGCCAGCCATCTTAGGGAGGGTCAGCCCCAGCATTTT.

The rearrangement uses TRBV30 and TRBJ1-2; D ambiguous. Germline V CDR1 and CDR2: GTSNPN, SVGIG (reference sequence). Trimming took off 3 bases at V and 2 bases at J, with 7 bases between the two ends. CDR3 size: 12 residues. CDR3 coding DNA: TGTGCCTGGAGGGGCAGAAACTATGGCTACACCTTC. Translation: CAWRGRNYGYTF.

This sequence joins TRBV9 and TRBJ1-6; 10 positions agree with TRBD1. Trimming removed 4 bases from V and 9 bases from J; junction bases left unmatched: 4. This CDR3 spans 14 amino acids. Germline V gene sequence: CDR1 SGDLS, CDR2 YYNGEE. CDR3: CASSRDRGPSPLHF. For the CDR3, the DNA is TGTGCCAGCAGCCGTGACAGGGGGCCTTCACCCCTCCACTTT.

Worth noting for this clone: The identical CDR3 is also encoded by other nucleotide sequences in the sample. V and J are TRBV19 and TRBJ2-1, with 9 bases lining up with TRBD2. CDR3 length equals 15 residues. Germline V CDR1 and CDR2: LNHDA, SQIVND (reference sequence). Trimming took 1 base from V and 7 from J; bases not matched to a gene: 5. This chain's CDR3 is CASSIGLAGGNEQFF. DNA for the CDR3: TGTGCCAGTAGTATAGGGCTCGCGGGGGGGAATGAGCAGTTCTTC.